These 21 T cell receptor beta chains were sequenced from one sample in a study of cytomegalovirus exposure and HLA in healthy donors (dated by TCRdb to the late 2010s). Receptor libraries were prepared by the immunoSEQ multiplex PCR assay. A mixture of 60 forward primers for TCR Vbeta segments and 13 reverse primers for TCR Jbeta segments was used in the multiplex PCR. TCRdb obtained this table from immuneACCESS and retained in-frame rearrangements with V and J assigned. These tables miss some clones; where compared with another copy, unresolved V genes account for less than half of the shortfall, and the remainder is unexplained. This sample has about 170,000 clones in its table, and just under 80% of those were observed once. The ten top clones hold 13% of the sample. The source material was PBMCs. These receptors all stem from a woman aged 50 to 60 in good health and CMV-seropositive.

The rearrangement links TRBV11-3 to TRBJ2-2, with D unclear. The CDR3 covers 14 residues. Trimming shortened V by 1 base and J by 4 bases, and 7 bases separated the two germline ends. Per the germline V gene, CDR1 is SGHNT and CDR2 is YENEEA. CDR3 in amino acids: CASSLGHVTGELFF. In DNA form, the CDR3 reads TGTGCCAGCAGCTTAGGACACGTCACCGGGGAGCTGTTTTTT.

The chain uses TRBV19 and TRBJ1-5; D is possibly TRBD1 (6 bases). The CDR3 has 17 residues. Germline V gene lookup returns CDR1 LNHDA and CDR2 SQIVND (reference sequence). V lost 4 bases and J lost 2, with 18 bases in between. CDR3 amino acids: CASSTDHRAWGNQPQHF. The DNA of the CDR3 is TGTGCCAGTAGTACCGACCACAGGGCGTGGGGCAATCAGCCCCAGCATTTT.

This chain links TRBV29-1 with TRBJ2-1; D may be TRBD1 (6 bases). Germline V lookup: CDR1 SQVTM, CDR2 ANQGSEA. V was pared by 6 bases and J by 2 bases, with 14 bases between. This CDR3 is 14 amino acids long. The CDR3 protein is CSVKQGGPYNEQFF. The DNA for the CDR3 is TGCAGCGTCAAACAGGGTGGGCCCTACAATGAGCAGTTCTTC.

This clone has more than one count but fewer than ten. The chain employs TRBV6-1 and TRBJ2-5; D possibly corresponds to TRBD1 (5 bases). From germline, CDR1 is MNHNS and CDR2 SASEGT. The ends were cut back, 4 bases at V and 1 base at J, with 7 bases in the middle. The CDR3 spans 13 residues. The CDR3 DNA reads TGTGCCAGCAGTGGGGGCAGCCAAGAGACCCAGTACTTC. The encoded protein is CASSGGSQETQYF.

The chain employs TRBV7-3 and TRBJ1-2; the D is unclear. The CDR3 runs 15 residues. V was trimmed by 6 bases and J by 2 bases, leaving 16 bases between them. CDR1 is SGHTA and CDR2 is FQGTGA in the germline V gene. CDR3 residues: CASSETDGLNYGYTF. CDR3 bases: TGTGCCAGCAGTGAGACCGACGGACTAAACTATGGCTACACCTTC.

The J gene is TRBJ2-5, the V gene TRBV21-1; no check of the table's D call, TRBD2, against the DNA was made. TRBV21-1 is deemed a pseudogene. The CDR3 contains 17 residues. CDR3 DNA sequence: TGTGCCAGCAGTGGAGAAGCGCGGGGGGGTAGTGTAGAGACCCAGTACTTC. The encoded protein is CASSGEARGGSVETQYF.

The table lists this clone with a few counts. The CDR3 DNA is TGTGCCTCCGAAGCGGGGGGATCTAGCACAGATACGCAGTATTTT. Encoded protein: CASEAGGSSTDTQYF. V is TRBV19 and J is TRBJ2-3; 9 nucleotides align to TRBD2. The germline V gene encodes CDR1 LNHDA and CDR2 SQIVND (reference sequence). The CDR3 totals 15 residues. V shed 11 bases, J shed 0 bases, and the junction held 9 bases outside the gene matches. Filled out from reference TRBV19 and TRBJ2-3, the complete variable domain reads DGGITQSPKYLFRKEGQNVTLSCEQNLNHDAMYWYRQDPGQGLRLIYYSQIVNDFQKGDIAEGYSVSREKKESFPLTVTSAQKNPTAFYLCASEAGGSSTDTQYFGPGTRLTVL.

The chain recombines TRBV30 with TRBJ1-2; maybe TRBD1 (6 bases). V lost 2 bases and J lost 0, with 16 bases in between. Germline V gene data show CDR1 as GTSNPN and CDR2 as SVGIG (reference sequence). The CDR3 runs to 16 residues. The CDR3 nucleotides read TGTGCCTGGAGTTTGACAGGTTTTCAAGCTAACTATGGCTACACCTTC. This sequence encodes CAWSLTGFQANYGYTF.

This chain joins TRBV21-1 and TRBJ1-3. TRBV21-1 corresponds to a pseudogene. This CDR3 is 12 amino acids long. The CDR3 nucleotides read TGTGCCGTCCCAACCGACTCCAACACCATATATTTT. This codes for CAVPTDSNTIYF.

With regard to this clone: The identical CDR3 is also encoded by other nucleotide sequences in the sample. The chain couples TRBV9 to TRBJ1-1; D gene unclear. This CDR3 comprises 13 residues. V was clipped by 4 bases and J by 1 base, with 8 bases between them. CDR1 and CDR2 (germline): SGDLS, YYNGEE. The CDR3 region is CASSPTGNTEAFF. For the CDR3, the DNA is TGTGCCAGCAGCCCCACTGGGAACACTGAAGCTTTCTTT.

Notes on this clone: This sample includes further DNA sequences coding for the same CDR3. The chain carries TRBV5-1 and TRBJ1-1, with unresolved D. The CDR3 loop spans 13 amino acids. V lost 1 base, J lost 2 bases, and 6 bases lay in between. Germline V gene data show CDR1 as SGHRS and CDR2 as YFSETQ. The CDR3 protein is CASSLQANTEAFF. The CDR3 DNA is TGCGCCAGCAGCTTGCAGGCTAACACTGAAGCTTTCTTT.

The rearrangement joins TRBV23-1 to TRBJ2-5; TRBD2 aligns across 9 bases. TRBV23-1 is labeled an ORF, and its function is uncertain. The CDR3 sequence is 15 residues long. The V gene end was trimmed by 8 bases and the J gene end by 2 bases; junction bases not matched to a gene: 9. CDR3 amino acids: CASFRIAGEQETQYF. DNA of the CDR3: TGCGCCAGCTTTAGAATAGCGGGGGAACAAGAGACCCAGTACTTC.

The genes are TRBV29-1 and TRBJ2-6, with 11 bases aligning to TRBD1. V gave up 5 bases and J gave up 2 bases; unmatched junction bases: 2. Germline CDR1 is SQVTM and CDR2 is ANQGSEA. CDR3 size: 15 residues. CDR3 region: CSVRTGGPGANVLTF. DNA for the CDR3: TGCAGCGTTCGGACAGGGGGCCCTGGGGCCAACGTCCTGACTTTC.

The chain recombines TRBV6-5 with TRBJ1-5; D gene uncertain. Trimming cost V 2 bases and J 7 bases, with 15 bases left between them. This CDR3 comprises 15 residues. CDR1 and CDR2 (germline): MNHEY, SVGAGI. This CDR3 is CASSYTGLGGQPQHF. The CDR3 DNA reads TGTGCCAGCAGTTACACCGGCCTCGGCGGACAGCCCCAGCATTTT.

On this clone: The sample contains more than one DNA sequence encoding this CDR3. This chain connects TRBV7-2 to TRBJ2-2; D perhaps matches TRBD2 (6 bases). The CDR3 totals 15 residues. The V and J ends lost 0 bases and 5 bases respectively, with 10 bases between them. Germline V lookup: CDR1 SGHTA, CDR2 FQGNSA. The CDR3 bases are TGTGCCAGCAGCTTAGCGGGGGGAAGTACCGGGGAGCTGTTTTTT. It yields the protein CASSLAGGSTGELFF. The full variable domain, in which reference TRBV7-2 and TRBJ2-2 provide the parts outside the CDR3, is GAGVSQSPSNKVTEKGKDVELRCDPISGHTALYWYRQSLGQGLEFLIYFQGNSAPDKSGLPSDRFSAERTGGSVSTLTIQRTQQEDSAVYLCASSLAGGSTGELFFGEGSRLTVL.

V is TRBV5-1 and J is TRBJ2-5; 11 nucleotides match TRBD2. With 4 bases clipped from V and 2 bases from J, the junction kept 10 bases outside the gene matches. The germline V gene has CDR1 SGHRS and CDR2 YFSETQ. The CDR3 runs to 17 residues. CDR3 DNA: TGCGCCAGCAGCGTCTTCCTAGCGGGGGGTCTTCAAGAGACCCAGTACTTC. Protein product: CASSVFLAGGLQETQYF.

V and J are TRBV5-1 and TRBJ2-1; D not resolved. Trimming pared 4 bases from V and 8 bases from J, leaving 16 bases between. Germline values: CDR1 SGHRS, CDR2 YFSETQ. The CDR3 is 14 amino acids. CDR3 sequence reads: CASSLEASSYEQFF. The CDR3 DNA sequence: TGCGCCAGCAGCCTAGAGGCGTCCAGCTATGAGCAGTTCTTC.

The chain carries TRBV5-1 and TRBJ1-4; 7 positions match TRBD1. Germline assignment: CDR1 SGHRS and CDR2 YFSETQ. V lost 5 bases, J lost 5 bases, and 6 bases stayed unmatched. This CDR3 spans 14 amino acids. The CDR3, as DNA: TGCGCCAGCAGACCCGACAGGGACAATGAAAAACTGTTTTTT. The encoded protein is CASRPDRDNEKLFF.

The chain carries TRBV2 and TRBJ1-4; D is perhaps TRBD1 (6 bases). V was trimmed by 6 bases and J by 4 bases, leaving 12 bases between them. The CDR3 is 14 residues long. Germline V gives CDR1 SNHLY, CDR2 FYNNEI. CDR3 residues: CASRYTGLNEKLFF. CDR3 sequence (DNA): TGTGCCAGCAGGTATACAGGGCTTAATGAAAAACTGTTTTTT.

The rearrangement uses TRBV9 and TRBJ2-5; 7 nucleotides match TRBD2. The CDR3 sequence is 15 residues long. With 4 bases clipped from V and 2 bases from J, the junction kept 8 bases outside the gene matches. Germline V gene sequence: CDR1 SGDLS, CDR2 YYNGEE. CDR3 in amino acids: CASSPGGFGQETQYF. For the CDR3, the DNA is TGTGCCAGCAGCCCCGGGGGGTTCGGGCAAGAGACCCAGTACTTC.

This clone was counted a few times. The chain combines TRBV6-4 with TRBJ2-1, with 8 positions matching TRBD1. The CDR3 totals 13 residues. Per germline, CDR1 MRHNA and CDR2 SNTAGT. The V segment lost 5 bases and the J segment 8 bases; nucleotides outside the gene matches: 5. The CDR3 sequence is CASSIDRGDEQFF. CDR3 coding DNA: TGTGCCAGCAGTATCGACAGGGGTGATGAGCAGTTCTTC.